The subject of this entry is one TCR beta chain. This specimen belongs to a study of T cells in localized non-small cell lung cancer. Libraries were prepared by immunoSEQ multiplex PCR; TCRdb keeps only in-frame clonotypes and omits some of them. Of 23,000 or so clones in the sample, 86% were seen once. Germline V gives CDR1 SQVTM, CDR2 ANQGSEA. The CDR3 runs to 13 residues. V shed 7 bases and J shed 3 bases, with 13 bases lying between them. The source was peripheral blood, collected before any cancer treatment. The clonotype originates from a woman aged 40-69 years with stage I lung adenocarcinoma. The rearrangement joins TRBV29-1 to TRBJ1-3; TRBD1 is a possible D gene (5 bases). The CDR3 bases are TGCAGCGGGGGGAGCGGGATTGGAAACACCATATATTTT. It encodes CSGGSGIGNTIYF.